Included here is one TCR beta chain sequence, with context. Antigen unknown. Use of 60 Vbeta and 13 Jbeta primers characterized the PCR. Only in-frame clones appear in the TCRdb table, and some are missing; sequencing was by immunoSEQ multiplex PCR. The sample has 150,000 or so clones; roughly 77% are singletons. CDR3 length equals 23 residues. V gave up 3 bases and J gave up 2 bases; unmatched junction bases: 30. The V gene's germline CDR1 is MDHEN and CDR2 SYDVKM. This entry comes from a study of cytomegalovirus exposure and HLA in healthy donors. Points from the study as a whole: The listing of 150 to 200 TCR beta chains classed them as cytomegalovirus-associated. In a later analysis, an Asian-associated ancestry cluster reportedly showed fewer N-insertions than the approximately 660-donor mean. The HLA-A and HLA-B alleles of most subjects were reportedly predicted accurately from TCR beta sequences.

The sequence came from a middle-aged woman in good health and CMV-seropositive. The sequenced material came from PBMCs. The chain carries TRBV28 and TRBJ2-7, with TRBD1 matching 8 bases. The CDR3 here is CASSFGLAGITSPGTGGPYEQYF. The CDR3 DNA reads as TGTGCCAGCAGTTTTGGGCTCGCCGGGATTACCTCTCCCGGGACAGGAGGGCCCTACGAGCAGTACTTC. Full variable domain (outside the CDR3, taken from reference TRBV28 and TRBJ2-7): DVKVTQSSRYLVKRTGEKVFLECVQDMDHENMFWYRQDPGLGLRLIYFSYDVKMKEKGDIPEGYSVSREKKERFSLILESASTNQTSMYLCASSFGLAGITSPGTGGPYEQYFGPGTRLTVT.